These 24 T cell receptor beta chains were all obtained from the same sample, sequenced in a study of T cells after yellow fever vaccination (dated by TCRdb to between 2018 and 2021). The treatment or condition label, as the study defines it: live attenuated yellow fever vaccine strain. Preparation of the library involved 5' RACE. Sequencing was performed on an Illumina HiSeq 2500. The public sequencing data were trimmed at Q25 with fastp and processed into clonotypes with MiXCR by TCRdb, which kept only in-frame beta chains. Under each unique CDR3 protein, matching rows form one entry showing the most common genes and DNA. The sample table lists over 200,000 distinct CDR3 sequences, roughly 6.2% of them with a count of one. Approximately 1% of the sample lies in the top ten. Sequencing was performed on CD4+ T cells sorted from PBMCs, taken on the day of the yellow fever booster vaccination. These receptors were obtained from a man between 25 and 39 years old who received the YFV17D yellow fever vaccine.

The chain is built from TRBV7-9 and TRBJ2-5; the match to TRBD1 covers 7 bases. Trimming removed 7 bases from V and 2 bases from J; junction bases left unmatched: 10. CDR1 and CDR2 (germline): SEHNR, FQNEAQ (reference sequence). This CDR3 region has 15 residues. The CDR3 DNA follows: TGTGCCAGCAACATCGACAGGGCCGCTCAAGAGACCCAGTACTTC. Residues: CASNIDRAAQETQYF.

This clonotype has more than one count but fewer than ten. This rearrangement joins TRBV4-2 to TRBJ2-7; D is uncertain. CDR1 and CDR2 from the germline V gene are LGHNA and YNFKEQ. This CDR3 is built from 15 residues. Between the trimmed V and J ends, which lost 0 bases and 3 bases, there was a span of 12 bases. CDR3 DNA: TGTGCCAGCAGCCAAGATATTTCCGGGCTCTACGAGCAGTACTTC. Amino acid sequence: CASSQDISGLYEQYF.

This clonotype has more than one count but fewer than ten. The genes are TRBV5-4 and TRBJ2-5; 11 nucleotides align to TRBD2. Looked up from germline, CDR1 is SGHNT and CDR2 is YYREEE (reference sequence). CDR3 length: 15 residues. Unmatched junction bases numbered 1, after V lost 3 bases and J lost 0 bases. CDR3 DNA: TGTGCCAGCAGCTCGACTAGCGGGAACCAAGAGACCCAGTACTTC. It is translated as CASSSTSGNQETQYF.

Concerning this clonotype: This may arise from a read error, as a much more abundant clone is one base away. The chain is built from TRBV11-2 and TRBJ2-1, with D possibly being TRBD2 (6 bases). V lost 6 bases, J lost 7 bases, and 16 bases lay in between. The CDR3 totals 14 residues. Per germline, CDR1 SGHAT and CDR2 FQNNGV. DNA of the CDR3: TGTGCCAGCAGAAATCTAGTGGGGAGGAATGAGCAGTTCTTC. Translating it yields CASRNLVGRNEQFF.

In this sample, this clonotype turned up a few times. The genes are TRBV20-1 and TRBJ2-3; D unclear. The CDR3 extends over 11 amino acids. Germline V gene lookup returns CDR1 DFQATT and CDR2 SNEGSKA (reference sequence). Here the CDR3 reads CGRVFTDTQYF. CDR3 sequence (DNA): TGCGGCCGGGTCTTCACAGATACGCAGTATTTT.

The table lists this clonotype with many counts. V gene TRBV12-3 or TRBV12-4 combines with J gene TRBJ2-1, with 10 positions matching TRBD2. The V segment lost 2 bases and the J segment 9 bases; nucleotides outside the gene matches: 7. CDR3 length: 15 residues. The CDR3 sequence is CASSLPAGGGGEQFF. The CDR3 nucleotides read TGTGCCAGCAGTTTACCAGCGGGAGGGGGTGGTGAGCAGTTCTTC.

This clonotype appeared many times. The gene calls are TRBV29-1 and TRBJ2-7, with TRBD1 as a possible D gene (6 bases). Trimming took off 3 bases at V and 8 bases at J, with 8 bases between the two ends. Germline loops: CDR1 SQVTM, CDR2 ANQGSEA. The CDR3 runs 10 residues. CDR3 loop: CSVDRGQQYF. The DNA of the CDR3 is TGCAGCGTTGACAGGGGCCAGCAGTACTTC.

This clonotype was counted between two and nine times. The J gene is TRBJ1-5, the V gene TRBV20-1; D possibly corresponds to TRBD1 (5 bases). Trimming took off 4 bases at V and 1 base at J, with 11 bases between the two ends. The CDR3 consists of 14 residues. The germline gives CDR1 DFQATT, CDR2 SNEGSKA (reference sequence). CDR3 nucleotides: TGCAGTGCTACAGGGACGGCCAGCAATCAGCCCCAGCATTTT. This codes for CSATGTASNQPQHF.

This clonotype showed up many times. V and J are TRBV7-6 and TRBJ2-1, with 9 bases identical to TRBD2. Losses at the gene ends were 1 base for V and 7 bases for J; bases not matched to a gene: 8. This CDR3 has 16 residues. The germline V gene has CDR1 SGHVS and CDR2 FNYEAQ. The CDR3 loop is CASSLEPSGIGNEQFF. The CDR3 bases are TGTGCCAGCAGCTTAGAGCCTAGCGGGATTGGGAATGAGCAGTTCTTC.

V gene TRBV18 combines with J gene TRBJ1-6; D is perhaps TRBD1 (5 bases). Trimming stripped 2 bases from V and 15 bases from J, with 14 bases between. The V gene's germline CDR1 is KGHSH and CDR2 LQKENI. The CDR3 runs to 13 residues. DNA for the CDR3: TGTGCCAGCTCACCAGAACCGGGACTCCTCCTCCACTTT. Protein sequence: CASSPEPGLLLHF.

This clonotype was seen many times. The V and J genes are TRBV5-1 and TRBJ2-2; 8 bases map to TRBD1. The V gene end was trimmed by 7 bases and the J gene end by 3 bases; junction bases not matched to a gene: 8. Germline values: CDR1 SGHRS, CDR2 YFSETQ. CDR3 length: 15 amino acids. In DNA, the CDR3 is TGCGCCAGCTCGTCATTGGGACAGGACACCGGGGAGCTGTTTTTT. Protein product: CASSSLGQDTGELFF.

This chain links TRBV12-3 or TRBV12-4 with TRBJ2-3, with 8 positions matching TRBD2. This CDR3 has 14 residues. V dropped 7 bases and J dropped 3; count of bases not matched to a gene: 6. The CDR3, as DNA: TGTGCCAGCAAGAGGGCTAGCGGGACAGATACGCAGTATTTT. It is translated as CASKRASGTDTQYF.

This clonotype showed up many times. J is TRBJ2-3 and V is TRBV18, with unresolved D. This CDR3 has 15 residues. Germline V gene data show CDR1 as KGHSH and CDR2 as LQKENI. The V end was cut by 3 bases, the J end by 0 bases, with 10 bases between. The CDR3 sequence is CASSPFAESTDTQYF. The DNA for the CDR3 is TGTGCCAGCTCACCGTTTGCGGAGAGCACAGATACGCAGTATTTT. The entire variable domain, with the rest obtained from reference TRBV18 and TRBJ2-3, is as follows: NAGVMQNPRHLVRRRGQEARLRCSPMKGHSHVYWYRQLPEEGLKFMVYLQKENIIDESGMPKERFSAEFPKEGPSILRIQQVVRGDSAAYFCASSPFAESTDTQYFGPGTRLTVL.

This clonotype was counted only a few times. The chain carries TRBV5-1 and TRBJ2-7; no reliable D call. The germline gives CDR1 SGHRS, CDR2 YFSETQ. V was shortened by 7 bases and J by 0 bases, with 8 bases between the two germline ends. CDR3 length: 12 residues. CDR3 residues: CASQASSYEQYF. The CDR3 DNA is TGCGCCAGCCAGGCTAGCTCCTACGAGCAGTACTTC.

This clonotype occurred many times. This chain joins TRBV5-1 and TRBJ2-5; D is unresolved. Per germline, CDR1 SGHRS and CDR2 YFSETQ. Deletions cut 5 bases from V and 3 bases from J, with 14 bases between. This CDR3 has 14 amino acids. CDR3 loop: CASRVSLPKETQYF. DNA for the CDR3: TGCGCCAGCAGAGTGTCGCTCCCAAAAGAGACCCAGTACTTC.

As concerns this clonotype: At one of its ends the junction is not consistent with the germline gene, which may arise from a read error. The gene calls are TRBV20-1 and TRBJ1-2, with unresolved D. CDR1 is DFQATT and CDR2 is SNEGSKA in the germline V gene (reference sequence). The CDR3 sequence is 19 residues long. The CDR3 sequence is CCARGWGYEGRGVVLGYTF. In nucleotides, the CDR3 is TGCTGTGCTAGAGGTTGGGGATACGAAGGTCGTGGGGTGGTTCTTGGCTACACCTTC.

The genes are TRBV7-2 and TRBJ1-2; 7 bases map to TRBD1. The CDR3 spans 14 residues. The V gene's germline CDR1 is SGHTA and CDR2 FQGNSA. V shed 0 bases and J 8 bases; nucleotides not matched to a gene: 6. The CDR3 region has the DNA TGTGCCAGCAGCTTAGCCAGGGGGGTAGAGGGCTACACCTTC. Translating gives CASSLARGVEGYTF.

The table lists this clonotype with many counts. The chain carries TRBV11-2 and TRBJ2-6; 7 nucleotides agree with TRBD2. The CDR3 covers 18 residues. V trimming: 3 bases; J trimming: 1 base; junction bases outside the gene matches: 9. From germline, CDR1 is SGHAT and CDR2 FQNNGV. The CDR3 DNA reads as TGTGCCAGCAGCTTGGGGGGGTCTCTTCTTTCTGGGGCCAACGTCCTGACTTTC. It encodes CASSLGGSLLSGANVLTF.

The V call is TRBV7-2, the J call TRBJ2-3, with 7 bases aligning to TRBD1. The CDR3 spans 14 residues. Looked up from germline, CDR1 is SGHTA and CDR2 is FQGNSA. V was clipped by 6 bases and J by 11 bases; unmatched bases: 14. The CDR3 region has the DNA TGTGCCAGCAGTTATCCCTCGGGACAGTCAAAGCAGTATTTT. It specifies CASSYPSGQSKQYF.

This clonotype has just a few counts. This chain uses TRBV20-1 with TRBJ2-5; tentative D call: TRBD2 (6 bases). Germline loops: CDR1 DFQATT, CDR2 SNEGSKA (reference sequence). This CDR3 comprises 15 residues. The V gene lost 4 bases and the J gene lost 4 bases, with 19 bases spanning the gap. The CDR3 DNA follows: TGCAGTGCTACCCCCGGGGGAGGCGCGCGAGAGACCCAGTACTTC. Its translation: CSATPGGGARETQYF.

This clonotype was seen more than once but under ten times. The chain carries TRBV5-1 and TRBJ2-7; 8 nucleotides align to TRBD2. Germline V gene sequence: CDR1 SGHRS, CDR2 YFSETQ. This CDR3 region has 17 residues. The trim removed 4 bases at V and 4 bases at J, leaving 16 bases unmatched. The CDR3 spells CASSPDLTLSGRYEQYF. CDR3 coding DNA: TGCGCCAGCAGCCCCGACCTTACCCTGAGCGGGAGATACGAGCAGTACTTC.

This chain connects TRBV2 to TRBJ1-1; D is unclear. The CDR3 covers 16 residues. The ends were cut back, 5 bases at V and 0 bases at J, with 16 bases in the middle. Germline V gives CDR1 SNHLY, CDR2 FYNNEI. The CDR3 coding sequence is TGTGCCAGCAGTCCCCGACAACACCTCATGAACACTGAAGCTTTCTTT. Translating gives CASSPRQHLMNTEAFF.

This clonotype came up a few times. This chain joins TRBV7-9 and TRBJ2-5; TRBD2 aligns across 8 bases. The J segment lost 3 bases and the V segment lost 4 bases, leaving 10 bases of the junction unmatched. The CDR3 contains 16 residues. Germline V gene lookup returns CDR1 SEHNR and CDR2 FQNEAQ (reference sequence). The CDR3 DNA reads TGTGCCAGCAGCTCCTCGGAGACTAGCGAGGAAGAGACCCAGTACTTC. Encoded protein: CASSSSETSEEETQYF.

This clonotype was detected a few times. The rearrangement links TRBV19 to TRBJ2-3; 7 bases agree with TRBD1. This CDR3 is built from 13 residues. J was trimmed by 0 bases and V by 6 bases; bases with no gene match: 0. The germline CDR1 and CDR2 sequences are LNHDA and SQIVND (reference sequence). The CDR3 spells CASRDRSTDTQYF. The DNA of the CDR3 is TGTGCCAGTAGGGACAGGAGCACAGATACGCAGTATTTT.